Presented here are 14 T cell receptor beta chains from one specimen sequenced in a study of T cell responses to AZD1222 COVID-19 vaccine listed by TCRdb under 2021. The meaning of the sample's time point label: baseline before first vaccination. The library came from the immunoSEQ multiplex PCR assay. As stored in TCRdb, this immuneACCESS dataset retains in-frame rearrangements with V and J assigned. A fraction of the clones does not appear; measured against another copy, unresolved V genes explain less than half of the discrepancy, and the remainder lacks a known reason. Recorded for this sample are under 200,000 clones; 94% of them occurred a single time. About 0.6% of the sample rests with the top ten. The sample in question was peripheral blood, obtained on day 0 of AZD1222 vaccination. The origin of the receptors is an adult in good health.

The V gene is TRBV7-9, the J gene TRBJ1-2; tentatively, D is TRBD1 (6 bases). V was clipped by 2 bases and J by 3 bases, with 13 bases between them. The CDR3 length is 15 residues. The germline V gene encodes CDR1 SEHNR and CDR2 FQNEAQ (reference sequence). CDR3 protein: CASSLRAGADYGYTF. CDR3 coding DNA: TGTGCCAGCAGCTTACGGGCAGGGGCCGACTATGGCTACACCTTC.

The chain combines TRBV6-5 with TRBJ1-5, with a possible D match to TRBD1 (6 bases). Germline CDR1 MNHEY, CDR2 SVGAGI. There are 14 residues in the CDR3. V was pared by 7 bases and J by 4 bases, with 14 bases between. Here the CDR3 reads CASTSEGVNQPQHF. DNA of the CDR3: TGTGCCAGCACCTCAGAGGGGGTAAATCAGCCCCAGCATTTT.

J is TRBJ2-7 and V is TRBV5-1, with D hard to call. Germline assignment: CDR1 SGHRS and CDR2 YFSETQ. The V gene lost 2 bases and the J gene lost 2 bases, with 11 bases spanning the gap. The CDR3 extends over 14 amino acids. DNA for the CDR3: TGCGCCAGCAGCTTAGTTGCACGGCCCTACGAGCAGTACTTC. This sequence encodes CASSLVARPYEQYF.

V is TRBV23-1 and J is TRBJ1-1; D ambiguous. TRBV23-1 is an ORF, and what it does is uncertain. The CDR3 totals 11 residues. Trimming took off 4 bases at V and 10 bases at J, with 10 bases between the two ends. The DNA of the CDR3 is TGCGCCAGCAGTCGTCAAAGTTTAGCTTTCTTT. Translation: CASSRQSLAFF.

V and J are TRBV6-2 or TRBV6-3 and TRBJ2-7; D uncertain. Trimming cost V 5 bases and J 4 bases, with 9 bases left between them. The germline gives CDR1 MNHEY, CDR2 SVGEGT. The length of the CDR3 is 12 residues. Written as DNA, the CDR3 is TGTGCCAGCAGTAATTCCCTATACGAGCAGTACTTC. Amino acid sequence: CASSNSLYEQYF.

This clone appeared a single time. J is TRBJ2-7 and V is TRBV5-1; 8 nucleotides agree with TRBD2. Germline CDR1 and CDR2: SGHRS and YFSETQ. Unmatched junction bases numbered 8, after V lost 4 bases and J lost 2 bases. This CDR3 has 15 amino acids. CDR3 in amino acids: CASSPGGERTYEQYF. CDR3 sequence (DNA): TGCGCCAGCAGCCCCGGGGGGGAGAGGACCTACGAGCAGTACTTC.

This rearrangement joins TRBV4-1 to TRBJ1-5; D unclear. This CDR3 contains 14 residues. Germline V gives CDR1 MGHRA, CDR2 YSYEKL. Trimming took off 0 bases at V and 7 bases at J, with 10 bases between the two ends. CDR3 sequence: CASSQDPLTQPQHF. The CDR3 DNA sequence: TGCGCCAGCAGCCAAGATCCCCTTACCCAGCCCCAGCATTTT.

The chain carries TRBV10-2 and TRBJ1-2; D unclear. The CDR3 covers 10 residues. Trimming left V 8 bases short and J 8 bases short, with 9 bases between. Germline V gives CDR1 WSHSY, CDR2 SAAADI. The CDR3 nucleotides read TGCGCCAGCCTTGGGTCAGGCTACACCTTC. Translation gives CASLGSGYTF.

The chain links TRBV30 to TRBJ2-1, with a weak D call TRBD2 (6 bases). The CDR3 is made up of 11 amino acids. With 5 bases removed from V and 6 bases from J, the gap between germline ends came to 8 bases. Germline CDR1 and CDR2: GTSNPN and SVGIG (reference sequence). The CDR3 DNA is TGTGCCTGGGGACTAATCAATGAGCAGTTCTTC. It translates to CAWGLINEQFF.

The rearrangement links TRBV28 to TRBJ2-1, with 14 bases that match TRBD2. Germline trimming cut 4 bases from V and 3 bases from J; bases unmatched to any gene: 23. The CDR3 runs to 23 residues. CDR1 is MDHEN and CDR2 is SYDVKM in the germline V gene. CDR3 sequence (DNA): TGTGCCAGCAGTTATGGGACTTGGCCCCTGGGGACTAGCGGGGGCACCTTCTACAATGAGCAGTTCTTC. Amino acid sequence: CASSYGTWPLGTSGGTFYNEQFF. Filled out from reference TRBV28 and TRBJ2-1, the complete variable domain reads DVKVTQSSRYLVKRTGEKVFLECVQDMDHENMFWYRQDPGLGLRLIYFSYDVKMKEKGDIPEGYSVSREKKERFSLILESASTNQTSMYLCASSYGTWPLGTSGGTFYNEQFFGPGTRLTVL.

For the CDR3, the DNA is TGTGCCAGCAGCTTAAACGGAAAGGGTAATTCACCCCTCCACTTT. Protein sequence: CASSLNGKGNSPLHF. The chain couples TRBV7-9 to TRBJ1-6; D call uncertain. V was clipped by 2 bases and J by 6 bases, with 11 bases between them. The CDR3 covers 15 residues. Germline-derived CDR1 and CDR2 are SEHNR and FQNEAQ (reference sequence).

V usage is TRBV25-1 and J usage is TRBJ1-3; D is ambiguous. This CDR3 spans 12 amino acids. From germline, CDR1 is MGHDK and CDR2 SYGVNS. Trimming stripped 3 bases from V and 3 bases from J, with 3 bases between. CDR3 loop: CASSEIGNTIYF. Here the CDR3 DNA reads TGTGCCAGCAGTGAGATTGGAAACACCATATATTTT.

This chain links TRBV6-5 with TRBJ1-2; 10 bases are shared with TRBD1. The V segment lost 6 bases and the J segment 2 bases; nucleotides outside the gene matches: 3. This CDR3 is 14 amino acids long. Germline lookup yields CDR1 MNHEY and CDR2 SVGAGI. The CDR3 spells CASRQGQGNYGYTF. The CDR3 DNA is TGTGCCAGCAGACAGGGACAGGGGAACTATGGCTACACCTTC.

V usage is TRBV10-3 and J usage is TRBJ1-1; D gene uncertain. The CDR3 length is 12 residues. Germline CDR1 is ENHRY and CDR2 is SYGVKD. Trimming took 8 bases from V and 5 from J, leaving 12 bases between them. CDR3: CAIGRRETEAFF. As DNA, the CDR3 is TGTGCCATCGGAAGGAGGGAGACTGAAGCTTTCTTT.